This TCR beta chain was obtained from a study of blood T cell repertoires in COVID-19. The table came from immunoSEQ multiplex PCR; TCRdb's copy has only in-frame clones and leaves some out. The sample lists roughly 670,000 clones, 80% to 90% occurring once. CDR1 is SGHRS and CDR2 is YFSETQ in the germline V gene. This CDR3 has 15 amino acids. The ends lost 2 bases at V and 8 bases at J; junction bases unmatched: 10. The sequence was obtained from a woman under 30 with acute or convalescent COVID-19. The chain combines TRBV5-1 with TRBJ2-3, with TRBD1 identical over 8 bases. The sequencing sample was made of peripheral blood. The CDR3 protein is CASSFPGQGAVTQYF. As DNA, the CDR3 is TGCGCCAGCAGCTTCCCCGGACAGGGAGCAGTTACGCAGTATTTT.